Included here is one TCR beta chain sequence, with context. The antigen this receptor binds is unknown. Base-call qualities are not available, and no considerably larger clone is one nucleotide away. Only healthy Caucasian donors were included. The twin cohort consisted of three pairs of female monozygotic twins, all aged roughly 18 to 29 years. The RNA used for TCR libraries was isolated from peripheral blood mononuclear cells. This specimen comes from a study of identical twins (dated by TCRdb to 2016 to 2017). At the level of the whole study: To test whether fetal clonotypes persist, the study used deep sequencing on TCR alpha and beta repertoires from monozygotic twins, unrelated adults of various ages, and cord blood. Replicate twin experiments were performed at different times using different library preparation protocols to rule out contamination.

Including the terminal cysteine and phenylalanine, the CDR3 comprises 13 residues. Left in the record is the CDR3 DNA by itself, 39 bases read in frame from the first base. The germline V gene (reference sequence) yields DFQATT for CDR1 and SNEGSKA for CDR2. V and J are truncated by 6 bases and 0 bases respectively, leaving an intervening sequence of 8 bases. Library preparation employed 5' RACE. The listed sequencing device is Illumina HiSeq 2000. A universal primer binding site was added through template switching, and the final cDNA carried a unique molecular identifier so that TCR cDNA molecules could be counted accurately. First-strand cDNA for TCR alpha and beta chains was synthesized from specific primers in the conserved constant-segment region. To control for contamination, every cDNA library was double barcoded, receiving both a SMART-Mk sample barcode and Illumina barcodes. TruSeq adapter sequences, together with Illumina sample barcodes, were added in two successive PCR steps. Sequencing of the TCR alpha and beta cDNA libraries was done on the Illumina HiSeq platform using custom primers. The source study handled its data this way. MiGEC was used to process raw reads and extract unique molecular identifiers, and MiXCR was used to find CDR3 positions. Recombination models were inferred per individual with the repgenHMM and IGoR tools using an EM algorithm. The analysis of shared clonotypes was done with the tcR package in R, with sharing normalized by the product of cloneset sizes. To study raw recombination free of thymic and clonal selection effects, out-of-frame nonproductive sequences were analyzed. The raw public reads went through TCRdb reprocessing: fastp at Q25, MiXCR clone calling, in-frame beta chains kept. For every CDR3 protein sequence, its rows merge into one entry that carries the most common genes and DNA. None of the V and J calls come from the authors' own analysis; TCRdb made them. This sample lists over 550,000 distinct CDR3 sequences; less than 9% were detected once. Roughly 1.6% of the sample belongs to the ten largest clones.

Study-level results and caveats: Invariant T cells such as MAIT and iNKT could partly confound zero-insertion analyses, though diverse VJ usage argued against this for most clonotypes. A weaker excess of twin sharing was found in beta out-of-frame sequences because the signal-to-noise ratio was lowered by fewer shared sequences. Because the same donors could not be followed over many years, conclusions were based on cross-sectional statistical analysis. In monozygotic twins, recombination models systematically underestimated out-of-frame TCR alpha sharing, but the models matched the sharing seen between unrelated individuals. Compared with coincidental sharing between unrelated individuals, an excess of low generation-probability sequences was observed among out-of-frame TCR alpha sequences shared between twins. Fewer insertions were carried by abundant cord blood beta clonotypes; a weaker similar trend was observed in young adult naive repertoires, while no such trend was observed in memory repertoires.

These data were also reused for a study on yellow fever vaccine responses in identical twins. Reported in the second study: The authors reported that the T cell response to vaccination in identical twins appeared partly convergent and partly personalized. The study precisely tracked vaccine-responding T cell clones in identical twins.

The V and J genes are TRBV20-1 and TRBJ2-2, with the D gene not clear enough to name. This sequence was found in a woman aged 18-35 years in good health. Sequencing input: PBMCs. CDR3 reads: CSASPTNTGELFF. The DNA is as follows: TGCAGTGCCTCACCGACGAACACCGGGGAGCTGTTTTTT.